These 18 T cell receptor beta chains originate from one sample sequenced in a study of beta chain features in type 1 diabetes. Every bit of the isolated RNA underwent reverse transcription, so sequencing read expressed TCRB transcripts. Assay: immunoSEQ multiplex PCR; the TCRdb copy retains only in-frame clones and omits some. The sample lists hundreds of thousands of clones, about a sixth occurring once. Sample: naive CD4+ T cells from blood. These receptors all stem from a woman between 18 and 29 years old in good health.

This clone was seen more than once but under ten times. The chain employs TRBV10-3 and TRBJ1-5; D not certain. Trimming left V 6 bases short and J 0 bases short, with 9 bases between. The CDR3 spans 14 residues. Germline V gene sequence: CDR1 ENHRY, CDR2 SYGVKD. The CDR3 sequence: CAIRDPNSNQPQHF. The CDR3 DNA reads as TGTGCCATCAGGGATCCTAATAGCAATCAGCCCCAGCATTTT.

This clone was detected a few times. V usage is TRBV5-1 and J usage is TRBJ1-2; TRBD1 agrees at 9 bases. Germline V gives CDR1 SGHRS, CDR2 YFSETQ. The junction had 9 bases not matched to a gene; V was cut back by 3 bases and J by 6 bases. The CDR3 contains 15 residues. The CDR3 DNA follows: TGCGCCAGCAGCTGGACAGGGGTCAACTCACATGGCTACACCTTC. Protein: CASSWTGVNSHGYTF.

A few counts support this clone. The rearrangement links TRBV10-3 to TRBJ2-1; D unclear. Trimming stripped 8 bases from V and 1 base from J, with 12 bases between. CDR1 is ENHRY and CDR2 is SYGVKD in the germline V gene. The length of the CDR3 is 14 residues. The CDR3 bases are TGTGCCATCGGTGCTCATCCTTCCTACAATGAGCAGTTCTTC. Translation: CAIGAHPSYNEQFF.

The genes are TRBV27 and TRBJ1-4, with D unresolved. The CDR3 has 14 residues. The V and J ends lost 8 bases and 0 bases respectively, with 10 bases between them. Per germline, CDR1 MNHEY and CDR2 SMNVEV (reference sequence). This CDR3 is CASRIRATNEKLFF. The CDR3 nucleotides read TGTGCCAGCCGCATCAGAGCAACTAATGAAAAACTGTTTTTT.

A few counts support this clone. V gene TRBV2 combines with J gene TRBJ2-7; 9 nucleotides match TRBD2. J was trimmed by 7 bases and V by 2 bases; bases with no gene match: 15. Germline V gene data show CDR1 as SNHLY and CDR2 as FYNNEI. The CDR3 length is 17 residues. CDR3 residues: CASSESLPLAGRDEQYF. CDR3 DNA sequence: TGTGCCAGCAGTGAAAGCCTGCCACTAGCGGGTCGGGATGAGCAGTACTTC.

The chain uses TRBV14 and TRBJ2-5; 7 bases match TRBD1. Losses at the gene ends were 1 base for V and 2 bases for J; bases not matched to a gene: 4. The CDR3 is made up of 15 amino acids. Germline V gene data show CDR1 as SGHDN and CDR2 as FVKESK. For the CDR3, the DNA is TGTGCCAGCAGCCAAGGCCTGGGACAGCAAGAGACCCAGTACTTC. It codes for CASSQGLGQQETQYF.

This clone appeared a few times. The chain employs TRBV18 and TRBJ1-1; TRBD1 is a possible D gene (5 bases). Germline CDR1 reads KGHSH; CDR2 reads LQKENI. The CDR3 has 15 residues. Trimming removed 3 bases from V and 1 base from J, with 12 bases in between. The CDR3 spells CASSPVLGGNTEAFF. The CDR3 coding sequence is TGTGCCAGCTCACCTGTTCTTGGGGGGAACACTGAAGCTTTCTTT. Looking up the rest from reference TRBV18 and TRBJ1-1 gives the full variable domain: NAGVMQNPRHLVRRRGQEARLRCSPMKGHSHVYWYRQLPEEGLKFMVYLQKENIIDESGMPKERFSAEFPKEGPSILRIQQVVRGDSAAYFCASSPVLGGNTEAFFGQGTRLTVV.

The CDR3 here is CASSLRDIRNTEAFF. CDR3 DNA sequence: TGTGCCAGCTCACTCAGGGATATCCGGAACACTGAAGCTTTCTTT. V and J are TRBV18 and TRBJ1-1; D possibly corresponds to TRBD1 (5 bases). CDR1 KGHSH and CDR2 LQKENI come from the germline V gene. V shed 4 bases and J shed 1 base, with 13 bases lying between them. CDR3 length equals 15 residues.

This clone was counted a few times. The V and J genes are TRBV7-8 and TRBJ1-1; a possible D gene is TRBD1 (6 bases). The CDR3 totals 16 residues. V was clipped by 5 bases and J by 6 bases, with 22 bases between them. CDR1 and CDR2 from the germline V gene are SGHVS and FQNEAQ. CDR3 residues: CASSRRETGSGAEAFF. In DNA form, the CDR3 reads TGTGCCAGCAGCCGGAGAGAAACAGGGAGTGGCGCTGAAGCTTTCTTT.

In its sample, this clone was seen a few times. The J gene is TRBJ2-7, the V gene TRBV6-1; perhaps TRBD1 as D (6 bases). This CDR3 comprises 16 residues. Trimming left V 3 bases short and J 2 bases short, with 17 bases between. Germline V CDR1 and CDR2: MNHNS, SASEGT. The CDR3 region is CASSDPGHRGAYEQYF. CDR3 DNA: TGTGCCAGCAGTGACCCGGGACACCGCGGAGCCTACGAGCAGTACTTC.

Only a few counts were recorded for this clone. V gene TRBV4-3 combines with J gene TRBJ1-2, with D hard to call. Looked up from germline, CDR1 is LGHNA and CDR2 is YSLEER. Trimming took off 3 bases at V and 5 bases at J, with 13 bases between the two ends. This CDR3 is built from 14 residues. CDR3 coding DNA: TGCGCCAGCAGCCAGCGGAGGACGGGTTATGGCTACACCTTC. Encoded protein: CASSQRRTGYGYTF.

In this sample, this clone turned up a few times. This rearrangement joins TRBV20-1 to TRBJ2-5; no reliable D call. V was pared by 2 bases and J by 3 bases, with 4 bases between. This CDR3 is built from 11 residues. Looked up from germline, CDR1 is DFQATT and CDR2 is SNEGSKA (reference sequence). The CDR3 is CSARWEETQYF. CDR3 in DNA: TGCAGTGCTAGATGGGAAGAGACCCAGTACTTC.

The V and J genes are TRBV10-3 and TRBJ1-1; D is perhaps TRBD1 (5 bases). Germline assignment: CDR1 ENHRY and CDR2 SYGVKD. V lost 6 bases, J lost 4 bases, and 12 bases lay in between. The CDR3 loop spans 13 amino acids. The CDR3 coding sequence is TGTGCCATCAGCCCGGACGGGGGCACTGAAGCTTTCTTT. The encoded protein is CAISPDGGTEAFF.

This clone turned up a few times. The CDR3 nucleotides read TGCAGCGTTGAAGATCCCTTAGATGTAGGGGATTACGAGCAGTACTTC. It yields the protein CSVEDPLDVGDYEQYF. The chain combines TRBV29-1 with TRBJ2-5; weak D call: TRBD1 (5 bases). The end of the DNA is better explained by TRBJ2-7, so the J call may be wrong. The CDR3 extends over 16 amino acids. Germline V gene lookup returns CDR1 SQVTM and CDR2 ANQGSEA.

This clone came up a few times. This sequence joins TRBV4-3 and TRBJ2-2, with TRBD2 matching over 7 bases. Per germline, CDR1 LGHNA and CDR2 YSLEER. There are 19 residues in the CDR3. J was trimmed by 6 bases and V by 0 bases; bases with no gene match: 16. CDR3 sequence (DNA): TGCGCCAGCAGCCAAGATCGATCGTATCGCGGGAGTCGAGCCGGGGAGCTGTTTTTT. This translates into CASSQDRSYRGSRAGELFF.

This clone turned up a few times. The chain recombines TRBV29-1 with TRBJ2-1, with D perhaps TRBD2 (5 bases). Germline assignment: CDR1 SQVTM and CDR2 ANQGSEA. This CDR3 contains 13 residues. V dropped 6 bases and J dropped 7 bases, with 16 bases sitting between them. CDR3 bases: TGCAGCGTGGGAGCGTACCAACCGAATGAGCAGTTCTTC. Protein sequence: CSVGAYQPNEQFF.

This clone was counted between two and nine times. This chain connects TRBV7-2 to TRBJ2-2; TRBD2 is a possible D gene (6 bases). CDR1 is SGHTA, CDR2 FQGNSA, per germline. The ends were cut back, 5 bases at V and 0 bases at J, with 10 bases in the middle. CDR3 length: 15 residues. The CDR3 DNA reads TGTGCCAGCAGCCCCGGGACTGCGAACACCGGGGAGCTGTTTTTT. This codes for CASSPGTANTGELFF.

V is TRBV7-9 and J is TRBJ2-3, with TRBD1 matching 7 bases. CDR1 is SEHNR and CDR2 is FQNEAQ in the germline V gene (reference sequence). The CDR3 runs to 16 residues. After removal of 1 base from V and 2 bases from J, the junction contained 6 bases not matched to a gene. CDR3 protein: CASSLGPGQSTDTQYF. Here the CDR3 DNA reads TGTGCCAGCAGCTTAGGCCCGGGACAGTCCACAGATACGCAGTATTTT.